Shown below are 31 T cell receptor beta chains from a single sample sequenced in a study of T-cell memory formation after mild COVID-19. TCRdb reprocessed the 5' RACE reads via MiXCR and lists one record per CDR3 protein. The sample lists 250,000 to 350,000 distinct CDR3 sequences, roughly 13% occurring once. The sequencing input was PBMCs or a T cell subset sorted from them (not recorded which). The receptors originated from a man younger than 35 who had mild COVID-19 (a few samples of this study predate the infection). Cell type and time point are not known.

V usage is TRBV11-2 and J usage is TRBJ2-2, with unresolved D. The V gene lost 3 bases and the J gene lost 6 bases, with 14 bases spanning the gap. Germline-derived CDR1 and CDR2 are SGHAT and FQNNGV. This CDR3 comprises 15 residues. The CDR3 protein is CASSFPRRTAGELFF. The CDR3, as DNA: TGTGCCAGCAGCTTCCCCCGCAGGACGGCCGGGGAGCTGTTTTTT.

This clonotype was recorded a few times. The rearrangement joins TRBV10-3 to TRBJ2-2; tentative D call: TRBD1 (6 bases). This CDR3 has 14 amino acids. Between the trimmed V and J ends, which lost 9 bases and 6 bases, there was a span of 17 bases. Germline V gives CDR1 ENHRY, CDR2 SYGVKD. The CDR3 spells CAIEERTGSGELFF. DNA for the CDR3: TGTGCCATAGAAGAGAGAACAGGGTCCGGGGAGCTGTTTTTT.

The chain is built from TRBV7-9 and TRBJ2-1; TRBD2 aligns across 7 bases. With V trimmed by 5 bases and J by 7 bases, 14 bases remained unmatched. The germline CDR1 and CDR2 sequences are SEHNR and FQNEAQ (reference sequence). CDR3 size: 16 residues. The CDR3 sequence is CASSPRSGARRNEQFF. CDR3 sequence (DNA): TGTGCCAGCAGCCCCCGGAGCGGGGCCCGTAGGAATGAGCAGTTCTTC.

This clonotype was counted between two and nine times. V usage is TRBV9 and J usage is TRBJ2-7, with D perhaps assigned TRBD1 or TRBD2 (6 bases each). This CDR3 spans 14 amino acids. Trimming took off 2 bases at V and 3 bases at J, with 12 bases between the two ends. Germline V CDR1 and CDR2: SGDLS, YYNGEE. The CDR3 DNA reads as TGTGCCAGCAGCGTGGGGGGCTCTGGCTACGAGCAGTACTTC. Its translation is CASSVGGSGYEQYF.

This clonotype was seen more than once but under ten times. V and J are TRBV7-9 and TRBJ2-3; the D is unclear. Germline CDR1 and CDR2: SEHNR and FQNEAQ (reference sequence). CDR3 length: 12 amino acids. V was trimmed by 4 bases and J by 7 bases, leaving 9 bases between them. CDR3 DNA sequence: TGTGCCAGCAGCTCTTGGGTTAATACGCAGTATTTT. It specifies CASSSWVNTQYF.

This clonotype turned up a few times. The gene calls are TRBV6-5 and TRBJ2-7; the match to TRBD1 covers 7 bases. The CDR3 consists of 14 residues. CDR1 and CDR2 from the germline V gene are MNHEY and SVGAGI. The ends lost 2 bases at V and 3 bases at J; junction bases unmatched: 4. In nucleotides, the CDR3 is TGTGCCAGCAGTTACGGGGCAGGGGGCTACGAGCAGTACGTC. As protein: CASSYGAGGYEQYV.

V gene TRBV7-8 combines with J gene TRBJ1-1; 7 nucleotides agree with TRBD1. Germline V gene sequence: CDR1 SGHVS, CDR2 FQNEAQ. V lost 6 bases and J lost 1; bases outside the gene matches: 11. This CDR3 has 16 amino acids. The CDR3 DNA sequence: TGTGCCAGCAGTCCCAACAACAGGGGATGGAACACTGAAGCTTTCTTT. It specifies CASSPNNRGWNTEAFF.

The rearrangement joins TRBV20-1 to TRBJ2-1; the match to TRBD2 covers 10 bases. V trimming: 1 base; J trimming: 9 bases; junction bases outside the gene matches: 6. CDR1 DFQATT and CDR2 SNEGSKA come from the germline V gene (reference sequence). The CDR3 contains 14 residues. The CDR3 sequence: CSARGSGGAFEQFF. The CDR3 nucleotides are TGCAGTGCTAGAGGCAGCGGGGGGGCTTTTGAGCAGTTCTTC.

This clonotype has more than one count but fewer than ten. V is TRBV18 and J is TRBJ1-4; TRBD1 might be the D (5 bases). Per the germline V gene, CDR1 is KGHSH and CDR2 is LQKENI. V shed 6 bases and J shed 0 bases, with 14 bases lying between them. This CDR3 is built from 16 residues. Here the CDR3 reads CASSQMGGATNEKLFF. In DNA, the CDR3 is TGTGCCAGCTCCCAAATGGGGGGTGCAACTAATGAAAAACTGTTTTTT.

The CDR3 loop is CASSVQGQGGTQYF. Here the CDR3 DNA reads TGTGCCAGCAGCGTCCAGGGACAGGGTGGTACGCAGTATTTT. The chain links TRBV7-9 to TRBJ2-3; 9 positions match TRBD1. V was pared by 5 bases and J by 8 bases, with 8 bases of the junction left unmatched. The germline gives CDR1 SEHNR, CDR2 FQNEAQ (reference sequence). The CDR3 totals 14 residues.

This clonotype was recorded many times. This chain connects TRBV20-1 to TRBJ2-2; D is unclear. Germline CDR1 DFQATT, CDR2 SNEGSKA (reference sequence). V dropped 0 bases and J dropped 4 bases, with 12 bases sitting between them. This CDR3 spans 15 amino acids. The CDR3 is CSARDRQKGTGELFF. Here the CDR3 DNA reads TGCAGTGCTAGAGATAGACAAAAGGGCACCGGGGAGCTGTTTTTT.

The count of this clonotype is one. One end of the junction varies from germline; a read error may be responsible. This chain connects TRBV12-3 or TRBV12-4 to TRBJ1-3; 7 bases fit TRBD1. CDR3 length: 15 amino acids. CDR3 protein: CASSTGAFSGNTLYF. In DNA form, the CDR3 reads TGTGCCAGCAGTACAGGGGCTTTCTCTGGAAACACCCTATATTTT.

Only a few counts were recorded for this clonotype. The genes are TRBV5-1 and TRBJ1-1; D is perhaps TRBD1 (6 bases). The CDR3 length is 14 residues. The V gene lost 4 bases and the J gene lost 4 bases, with 14 bases spanning the gap. The germline V gene encodes CDR1 SGHRS and CDR2 YFSETQ. The CDR3 sequence: CASSTTGSGTEAFF. The CDR3 DNA sequence: TGCGCCAGCAGCACAACAGGGAGTGGCACTGAAGCTTTCTTT.

DNA for the CDR3: TGTGCCAGCAGAACGGGACTAAGCACCGGGGAGCTGTTTTTT. This gives the protein CASRTGLSTGELFF. The chain has TRBV14 and TRBJ2-2, with TRBD2 matching 7 bases. Germline CDR1 is SGHDN and CDR2 is FVKESK. This CDR3 region has 14 residues. Losses at the gene ends were 6 bases for V and 4 bases for J; bases not matched to a gene: 5.

This clonotype occurred a few times. The V gene is TRBV20-1, the J gene TRBJ2-2; TRBD2 aligns across 11 bases. CDR3 length equals 15 residues. Germline CDR1 is DFQATT and CDR2 is SNEGSKA (reference sequence). The V segment lost 1 base and the J segment 4 bases; nucleotides outside the gene matches: 2. The CDR3: CSARVLAGATGELFF. CDR3 nucleotides: TGCAGTGCTAGAGTACTAGCGGGGGCCACCGGGGAGCTGTTTTTT.

This clonotype was detected a few times. The V call is TRBV6-5, the J call TRBJ2-5; TRBD2 agrees at 11 bases. CDR1 and CDR2 (germline): MNHEY, SVGAGI. The J segment lost 0 bases and the V segment lost 5 bases, leaving 11 bases of the junction unmatched. The CDR3 contains 18 residues. The CDR3: CASSPGTSGRPYQETQYF. The CDR3 DNA reads as TGTGCCAGCAGTCCCGGGACTAGCGGAAGACCCTACCAAGAGACCCAGTACTTC.

This clonotype has only a few counts. The V call is TRBV29-1, the J call TRBJ2-3, with a weak D call TRBD1 (5 bases). The V gene lost 4 bases and the J gene lost 1 base, with 24 bases spanning the gap. Germline V lookup: CDR1 SQVTM, CDR2 ANQGSEA. CDR3 length: 18 residues. The DNA for the CDR3 is TGCAGCGTTGTGTTGGTGACCAACGATCAAGGGGGCACAGATACGCAGTATTTT. This sequence encodes CSVVLVTNDQGGTDTQYF.

The V gene is TRBV7-3, the J gene TRBJ2-2; tentatively, D is TRBD1 (6 bases). V was shortened by 5 bases and J by 5 bases, with 15 bases between the two germline ends. The germline V gene has CDR1 SGHTA and CDR2 FQGTGA. This CDR3 has 15 amino acids. In nucleotides, the CDR3 is TGTGCCAGCAGCCCGCTCCCAGGGGCAACCGGGGAGCTGTTTTTT. The encoded protein is CASSPLPGATGELFF.

This clonotype has more than one count but fewer than ten. This rearrangement joins TRBV7-3 to TRBJ2-3, with 10 bases matching TRBD2. Germline CDR1 SGHTA, CDR2 FQGTGA. The CDR3 covers 15 residues. Losses at the gene ends were 2 bases for V and 5 bases for J; bases not matched to a gene: 4. The CDR3 DNA reads as TGTGCCAGCAGCTTACTTCCTAGCGGGGGAGATACGCAGTATTTT. It codes for CASSLLPSGGDTQYF.

This clonotype showed up just a few times. At one boundary the junction diverges from the germline segment, which might be a read error. This chain connects TRBV2 to TRBJ1-4, with D hard to call. CDR3 length: 13 residues. Germline loops: CDR1 SNHLY, CDR2 FYNNEI. CDR3 region: CASTRGTYEKLFF. The CDR3 DNA reads TGTGCCAGCACCCGGGGAACTTATGAAAAACTGTTTTTT.

This clonotype was seen ten or more times. The chain uses TRBV12-3 or TRBV12-4 and TRBJ2-7, with 12 bases fitting TRBD2. The CDR3 contains 15 residues. V was pared by 6 bases and J by 2 bases, with 5 bases of the junction left unmatched. The CDR3 nucleotides are TGTGCCAGCAGACCTCTAGCGGGGGGGGCCTACGAGCAGTACTTC. This codes for CASRPLAGGAYEQYF.

This clonotype has just a few counts. The rearrangement links TRBV5-1 to TRBJ2-3; D is ambiguous. Deletions cut 7 bases from V and 2 bases from J, with 20 bases between. This CDR3 contains 16 residues. Per the germline V gene, CDR1 is SGHRS and CDR2 is YFSETQ. CDR3 DNA sequence: TGCGCCAGCGCTCCGGTGGGAACTGGAAACACAGATACGCAGTATTTT. Its translation is CASAPVGTGNTDTQYF.

This clonotype was counted at least ten times. The chain is built from TRBV5-1 and TRBJ1-2; D not certain. From germline, CDR1 is SGHRS and CDR2 YFSETQ. The CDR3 covers 13 residues. The V end lost 0 bases, the J end lost 7 bases, and 10 bases lay between the germline ends. Written as DNA, the CDR3 is TGCGCCAGCAGCTTGGGCAAATCCTCTGGCTACACCTTC. This translates into CASSLGKSSGYTF.

The chain recombines TRBV2 with TRBJ2-2, with D perhaps TRBD1 (5 bases). Germline CDR1 SNHLY, CDR2 FYNNEI. The V and J ends lost 2 bases and 6 bases respectively, with 13 bases between them. The CDR3 has 15 amino acids. The CDR3 loop reads CASSEQGRVSGELFF. The CDR3, as DNA: TGTGCCAGCAGTGAACAGGGTCGGGTTTCCGGGGAGCTGTTTTTT.

The V gene is TRBV5-1, the J gene TRBJ2-2, with a possible D match to TRBD1 (6 bases). The germline V gene has CDR1 SGHRS and CDR2 YFSETQ. The CDR3 is 16 amino acids. V shed 4 bases and J shed 5 bases, with 18 bases lying between them. DNA of the CDR3: TGCGCCAGCAGCGAAACCCCCGACAGGAATACCGGGGAGCTGTTTTTT. It translates to CASSETPDRNTGELFF.

The chain combines TRBV4-2 with TRBJ1-1, with D perhaps TRBD1 (5 bases). Per germline, CDR1 LGHNA and CDR2 YNFKEQ. Trimming stripped 5 bases from V and 3 bases from J, with 13 bases between. This CDR3 contains 14 residues. In nucleotides, the CDR3 is TGTGCCAGCAGCTCCCACGGGGGGGACACTGAAGCTTTCTTT. Protein: CASSSHGGDTEAFF.

Only a few counts were recorded for this clonotype. V gene TRBV5-5 combines with J gene TRBJ2-7, with D hard to call. The length of the CDR3 is 14 residues. With 1 base removed from V and 2 bases from J, the gap between germline ends came to 10 bases. From germline, CDR1 is SGHKS and CDR2 YYEKEE (reference sequence). The CDR3 region has the DNA TGTGCCAGCAGCTTGCCCCCAGGCACCTACGAGCAGTACGTC. Its translation is CASSLPPGTYEQYV.

V is TRBV18 and J is TRBJ2-7, with D perhaps being TRBD1 or TRBD2 (5 bases each). This CDR3 spans 15 amino acids. The germline gives CDR1 KGHSH, CDR2 LQKENI. V dropped 3 bases and J dropped 4 bases, with 16 bases sitting between them. CDR3 nucleotides: TGTGCCAGCTCACCGAGGGGTGCTAACACATACGAGCAGTACGTC. It encodes CASSPRGANTYEQYV.

This clonotype showed up just a few times. This chain uses TRBV7-2 with TRBJ2-1, with 10 bases matching TRBD2. This CDR3 comprises 15 residues. Germline lookup yields CDR1 SGHTA and CDR2 FQGNSA. V shed 5 bases, J shed 8 bases, and the junction held 9 bases outside the gene matches. The CDR3, as DNA: TGTGCCAGCAGCATTAGCGGGGGGATTCTGTATGAGCAGTTCTTC. Its protein product is CASSISGGILYEQFF.

J is TRBJ1-1 and V is TRBV7-3, with a weak D call TRBD1 (6 bases). Germline CDR1 is SGHTA and CDR2 is FQGTGA. There are 12 residues in the CDR3. With 1 base removed from V and 8 bases from J, the gap between germline ends came to 8 bases. The CDR3 DNA follows: TGTGCCAGCAGCTTAATGACAGGAGAAGCTTTCTTT. Translated: CASSLMTGEAFF.

The chain joins TRBV5-1 to TRBJ1-1; D gene uncertain. The CDR3 totals 13 residues. CDR1 and CDR2 (germline): SGHRS, YFSETQ. Trimming pared 2 bases from V and 1 base from J, leaving 6 bases between. This CDR3 reads CASSFKGNTEAFF. CDR3 bases: TGCGCCAGCAGCTTCAAGGGGAACACTGAAGCTTTCTTT.